These 22 T cell receptor beta chains came from one sample sequenced in a study of blood T cell repertoires in COVID-19 (dated by TCRdb to the early 2020s). Preparation of the library involved the immunoSEQ multiplex PCR assay. In TCRdb, the immuneACCESS table is reduced to in-frame sequences with V and J assigned. These tables do not hold every clone; where another copy was compared, an unresolved V gene accounts for under half, and the others remain unexplained. A total of 320,000 or so clones appear in this sample, over 75% of them only once. The ten top clones hold 5% of the sample. Material for sequencing was PBMCs or T cells enriched from blood (not recorded which). The receptors shown here come from a young man who had recovered from COVID-19.

The chain is built from TRBV9 and TRBJ2-3, with unresolved D. V lost 2 bases to trimming and J lost 1 base, with 11 bases between them. The CDR3 extends over 15 amino acids. The germline V gene encodes CDR1 SGDLS and CDR2 YYNGEE. The CDR3 DNA reads TGTGCCAGCAGCGTTGTTCCCGCGGGCACAGATACGCAGTATTTT. Translation gives CASSVVPAGTDTQYF. The full variable domain, completed using reference TRBV9 and TRBJ2-3, is DSGVTQTPKHLITATGQRVTLRCSPRSGDLSVYWYQQSLDQGLQFLIQYYNGEERAKGNILERFSAQQFPDLHSELNLSSLELGDSALYFCASSVVPAGTDTQYFGPGTRLTVL.

In this sample, this clone turned up a few times. V usage is TRBV13 and J usage is TRBJ1-1; 7 nucleotides match TRBD1. Germline trimming cut 4 bases from V and 1 base from J; bases unmatched to any gene: 0. The CDR3 extends over 13 amino acids. Germline V CDR1 and CDR2: PRHDT, FYEKMQ (reference sequence). This chain's CDR3 is CASSWTGNTEAFF. CDR3 bases: TGTGCCAGCAGCTGGACAGGGAACACTGAAGCTTTCTTT.

The chain links TRBV19 to TRBJ1-2, with 9 bases aligning to TRBD1. In germline, CDR1 is LNHDA, CDR2 SQIVND (reference sequence). The V gene end was trimmed by 4 bases and the J gene end by 8 bases; junction bases not matched to a gene: 11. The CDR3 is 15 amino acids. CDR3 sequence reads: CASSNPWTGAGGYTF. As DNA, the CDR3 is TGTGCCAGTAGTAACCCCTGGACAGGGGCTGGCGGCTACACCTTC. The full variable domain, its missing parts supplied by reference TRBV19 and TRBJ1-2, is DGGITQSPKYLFRKEGQNVTLSCEQNLNHDAMYWYRQDPGQGLRLIYYSQIVNDFQKGDIAEGYSVSREKKESFPLTVTSAQKNPTAFYLCASSNPWTGAGGYTFGSGTRLTVV.

The genes are TRBV27 and TRBJ2-3; the D is unclear. There are 16 residues in the CDR3. Germline CDR1 and CDR2: MNHEY and SMNVEV (reference sequence). V gave up 6 bases and J gave up 1 base, with 17 bases separating them. CDR3 amino acids: CASRSIRSLRTDTQYF. The CDR3 DNA reads as TGTGCCAGCAGATCAATTAGGAGTCTTCGCACAGATACGCAGTATTTT.

This clone has only a few counts. The chain is built from TRBV19 and TRBJ2-3, with TRBD2 matching over 13 bases. The CDR3 has 19 amino acids. Per the germline V gene, CDR1 is LNHDA and CDR2 is SQIVND (reference sequence). Trimming cost V 4 bases and J 1 base; bases outside gene matches: 11. In DNA, the CDR3 is TGTGCCAGTAGTAGAACCGGCCCAGGGACTAGCGGGGGCACAGATACGCAGTATTTT. This encodes CASSRTGPGTSGGTDTQYF.

The gene calls are TRBV2 and TRBJ1-3; D is unresolved. This CDR3 is built from 16 residues. Trimming took off 1 base at V and 2 bases at J, with 12 bases between the two ends. Germline V lookup: CDR1 SNHLY, CDR2 FYNNEI. The CDR3: CASSEGVWRAGNTIYF. DNA for the CDR3: TGTGCCAGCAGTGAAGGTGTCTGGAGGGCTGGAAACACCATATATTTT.

This chain connects TRBV11-3 to TRBJ2-2, with D possibly matching TRBD1 (6 bases). There are 15 residues in the CDR3. V shed 2 bases and J shed 2 bases, with 9 bases lying between them. Germline V lookup: CDR1 SGHNT, CDR2 YENEEA. CDR3 in amino acids: CASSLSGVNTGELFF. CDR3 DNA: TGTGCCAGCAGCTTATCAGGGGTAAACACCGGGGAGCTGTTTTTT.

The rearrangement links TRBV11-2 to TRBJ1-3; D is undetermined. CDR3 length equals 15 residues. V was clipped by 0 bases and J by 0 bases, with 6 bases between them. Germline loops: CDR1 SGHAT, CDR2 FQNNGV. The CDR3 spells CASSLERSSGNTIYF. CDR3 in DNA: TGTGCCAGCAGCTTAGAACGGAGCTCTGGAAACACCATATATTTT.

The chain couples TRBV7-8 to TRBJ2-7; TRBD2 agrees at 7 bases. This CDR3 comprises 16 residues. Germline CDR1 SGHVS, CDR2 FQNEAQ. Trimming took 2 bases from V and 1 from J; bases not matched to a gene: 8. CDR3: CASSLYSGASSYEQYF. The CDR3 DNA reads TGTGCCAGCAGCTTATACAGCGGGGCAAGTTCCTACGAGCAGTACTTC.

The genes are TRBV7-9 and TRBJ2-1; 13 positions agree with TRBD2. With V trimmed by 2 bases and J by 3 bases, 4 bases remained unmatched. Germline-derived CDR1 and CDR2 are SEHNR and FQNEAQ (reference sequence). The length of the CDR3 is 17 residues. CDR3 sequence reads: CASSLTSGGAGYNEQFF. CDR3 coding DNA: TGTGCCAGCAGCTTAACTAGCGGGGGGGCAGGCTACAATGAGCAGTTCTTC.

V gene TRBV5-1 combines with J gene TRBJ2-3, with D tentatively TRBD1 (6 bases). The V end lost 4 bases, the J end lost 4 bases, and 19 bases lay between the germline ends. In germline, CDR1 is SGHRS, CDR2 YFSETQ. CDR3 length: 16 amino acids. CDR3 coding DNA: TGCGCCAGCAGCGACCCCACAGGGAGTGGAGCAGATACGCAGTATTTT. This gives the protein CASSDPTGSGADTQYF.

The chain combines TRBV2 with TRBJ1-2; D is unclear. There are 12 residues in the CDR3. Trimming left V 4 bases short and J 4 bases short, with 7 bases between. Germline assignment: CDR1 SNHLY and CDR2 FYNNEI. This chain's CDR3 is CASSVRFYGYTF. In nucleotides, the CDR3 is TGTGCCAGCAGTGTGAGGTTCTATGGCTACACCTTC.

The chain is built from TRBV18 and TRBJ2-1, with 7 bases that match TRBD1. V was clipped by 4 bases and J by 10 bases; unmatched bases: 13. CDR1 KGHSH and CDR2 LQKENI come from the germline V gene. The CDR3 has 15 amino acids. This chain's CDR3 is CASSQNRDSTGEQFF. As DNA, the CDR3 is TGTGCCAGCTCACAAAATCGGGACAGTACTGGGGAGCAGTTCTTC. The entire variable domain, with the rest obtained from reference TRBV18 and TRBJ2-1, is as follows: NAGVMQNPRHLVRRRGQEARLRCSPMKGHSHVYWYRQLPEEGLKFMVYLQKENIIDESGMPKERFSAEFPKEGPSILRIQQVVRGDSAAYFCASSQNRDSTGEQFFGPGTRLTVL.

In this sample, this clone turned up once. The chain has TRBV7-8 and TRBJ2-7; 8 nucleotides line up with TRBD1. From germline, CDR1 is SGHVS and CDR2 FQNEAQ. The CDR3 spans 15 residues. Losses at the gene ends were 5 bases for V and 0 bases for J; bases not matched to a gene: 6. CDR3 DNA: TGTGCCAGCAGCCCCCGGGACAGGATCTCCTACGAGCAGTACTTC. Translated: CASSPRDRISYEQYF.

The chain uses TRBV6-5 and TRBJ2-7, with D unresolved. Trimming pared 6 bases from V and 2 bases from J, leaving 14 bases between. From germline, CDR1 is MNHEY and CDR2 SVGAGI. CDR3 length equals 14 residues. DNA of the CDR3: TGTGCCAGCAGCCAATCTTACGACACCTACGAGCAGTACTTC. As protein: CASSQSYDTYEQYF.

V and J are TRBV30 and TRBJ2-1; 9 bases fit TRBD2. V was pared by 1 base and J by 6 bases, with 7 bases of the junction left unmatched. CDR3 length: 15 residues. In germline, CDR1 is GTSNPN, CDR2 SVGIG (reference sequence). The CDR3 is CAWSGGSGGLNEQFF. The CDR3, as DNA: TGTGCCTGGAGTGGGGGTAGCGGGGGACTCAATGAGCAGTTCTTC.

The V gene is TRBV24-1, the J gene TRBJ1-4, with TRBD1 identical over 11 bases. Germline CDR1 KGHDR, CDR2 SFDVKD. Germline trimming cut 4 bases from V and 7 bases from J; bases unmatched to any gene: 4. This CDR3 comprises 15 residues. As DNA, the CDR3 is TGTGCCACCAGTGAGCGGGACAGGGGGTGTGAAAAACTGTTTTTT. Its protein product is CATSERDRGCEKLFF.

The V call is TRBV27, the J call TRBJ2-7, with 8 nucleotides matching TRBD1. With 5 bases clipped from V and 2 bases from J, the junction kept 11 bases outside the gene matches. CDR1 and CDR2 from the germline V gene are MNHEY and SMNVEV (reference sequence). The CDR3 extends over 16 amino acids. Written as DNA, the CDR3 is TGTGCCAGCAGTCCGGACAGGGCCCCAAGCCCCTACGAGCAGTACTTC. It specifies CASSPDRAPSPYEQYF.

This chain connects TRBV28 to TRBJ1-5, with D possibly TRBD1 on 5 matching bases. CDR3 length equals 15 residues. Germline CDR1 and CDR2: MDHEN and SYDVKM. V was cut by 3 bases and J by 6 bases, with 15 bases left in between. CDR3 nucleotides: TGTGCCAGCAGTTTGGGGGGTCTTTCAAGTCAGCCCCAGCATTTT. As protein: CASSLGGLSSQPQHF.

This chain links TRBV7-8 with TRBJ2-7; 8 bases are a match to TRBD2. Per the germline V gene, CDR1 is SGHVS and CDR2 is FQNEAQ. With V trimmed by 5 bases and J by 1 base, 16 bases remained unmatched. The CDR3 covers 18 residues. The CDR3 DNA is TGTGCCAGCAGCCCCTCACGGGGGGGAACGGTCTTTTCCTACGAGCAGTACTTC. It encodes CASSPSRGGTVFSYEQYF. The full variable domain, rest sourced from reference TRBV7-8 and TRBJ2-7, is GAGVSQSPRYKVAKRGQDVALRCDPISGHVSLFWYQQALGQGPEFLTYFQNEAQLDKSGLPSDRFFAERPEGSVSTLKIQRTQQEDSAVYLCASSPSRGGTVFSYEQYFGPGTRLTVT.

This clone has only a few counts. The chain links TRBV4-2 to TRBJ1-2; D remains unclear. Trimming took 1 base from V and 0 from J, leaving 6 bases between them. CDR1 and CDR2 from the germline V gene are LGHNA and YNFKEQ. The CDR3 runs to 14 residues. CDR3 loop: CASSQAGSNYGYTF. CDR3 in DNA: TGTGCCAGCAGCCAAGCGGGTTCTAACTATGGCTACACCTTC.

The chain uses TRBV18 and TRBJ1-1; D uncertain. The CDR3 consists of 14 residues. CDR1 and CDR2 from the germline V gene are KGHSH and LQKENI. Trimming stripped 6 bases from V and 1 base from J, with 12 bases between. The CDR3 nucleotides read TGTGCCAGCTCGGCTACTCCGGGGAACACTGAAGCTTTCTTT. It codes for CASSATPGNTEAFF.